The clone carrying this T cell receptor (beta chain) was detected a few times. Its target is unknown. These data come from a study of response to subunit inactivated influenza vaccine. Study results and limitations: Authors suggested each seasonal influenza vaccination recruits few new T cells.

There are 16 residues in the CDR3. The V segment lost 3 bases and the J segment 8 bases; nucleotides outside the gene matches: 12. TCRdb recomputed calls from the RT-PCR reads with MiXCR, one row per CDR3 protein. This sample has roughly 550,000 distinct CDR3 sequences; around 25% occur once, and the top ten carry roughly 2.8%. The sample was also reused in another study, on T cells expressing NK-cell markers. From that report: Production of TCR beta cDNA relied on 5'RACE template switching with UMIs. Underlying the TCR beta repertoires were sorted CD3+CD56+NKG2C+, CD3+CD56+NKG2C- and CD3+CD56-NKG2C+ T cells.

This sequence originates from a man aged 50-60 years who received an inactivated influenza vaccine. This sequence joins TRBV12-3 or TRBV12-4 and TRBJ2-1; 8 bases line up with TRBD1. This sample comprised CD4+ T cells sorted from PBMCs, obtained approximately 13 days after vaccination. CDR3 DNA: TGTGCCAGCAGTTTCTTCCCCGGGACAGGCAGGGATGAGCAGTTCTTC. It yields the protein CASSFFPGTGRDEQFF.